The clone carrying this TCR beta chain occurred a few times. This record comes from a study of T-cell memory formation after mild COVID-19. This CDR3 comprises 12 residues. V gave up 7 bases and J gave up 2 bases; unmatched junction bases: 4. Germline V gene sequence: CDR1 SQVTM, CDR2 ANQGSEA. TCRdb reprocessed the 5' RACE reads with MiXCR, giving one entry per CDR3 protein. The repertoire holds roughly 200,000 distinct CDR3 sequences, with around 9.1% as singletons. The sequence was collected from a man younger than 30 who had mild COVID-19 (a few samples of this study predate the infection). Cell type and time point are not known. The chain has TRBV29-1 and TRBJ1-2, with 7 nucleotides matching TRBD1. Specimen: PBMCs or a T cell subset sorted from them (not recorded which). The CDR3: CSAAQGNYGYTF. The DNA for the CDR3 is TGCAGCGCCGCACAGGGGAACTATGGCTACACCTTC.